The 12 T cell receptor beta chains reported below all come from one sample, sequenced in a study of cytomegalovirus exposure and HLA in healthy donors. This PCR relied on a set of 60 Vbeta primers and 13 Jbeta primers. Data came from immunoSEQ multiplex PCR; TCRdb stores just in-frame clones and leaves some out. Of 170,000 or so clones listed, about 78% are singletons. The sequencing sample was made of PBMCs. The receptors were sampled from a man in his forties or fifties in good health and CMV-seronegative.

The CDR3 loop reads CASSLYGLEQYF. As DNA, the CDR3 is TGCGCCAGCAGCTTGTATGGTCTCGAGCAGTACTTC. The rearrangement joins TRBV5-1 to TRBJ2-5; D uncertain. The DNA matches TRBJ2-7 better at its end, which makes the J call doubtful. This CDR3 is 12 amino acids long. Germline V gives CDR1 SGHRS, CDR2 YFSETQ.

The gene calls are TRBV4-1 and TRBJ1-4, with a tentative D call TRBD1 (6 bases). The CDR3 has 18 amino acids. CDR1 is MGHRA, CDR2 YSYEKL, per germline. V lost 0 bases to trimming and J lost 0 bases, with 14 bases between them. CDR3 in DNA: TGCGCCAGCAGCCAAGACAGGGGCGACAGAACAACTAATGAAAAACTGTTTTTT. As protein: CASSQDRGDRTTNEKLFF.

This clone appeared once. CDR3 DNA sequence: TGTGCCAGCAGCCAGACTAGCGGGACCTCGCGGCAGTACTTC. Translating gives CASSQTSGTSRQYF. The chain employs TRBV7-9 and TRBJ2-7; the match to TRBD2 covers 11 bases. The CDR3 is 14 residues long. V dropped 5 bases and J dropped 9; count of bases not matched to a gene: 9. Germline V gives CDR1 SEHNR, CDR2 FQNEAQ (reference sequence).

This clone has a handful of counts. This chain joins TRBV7-8 and TRBJ1-4, with TRBD1 identical over 7 bases. CDR1 and CDR2 (germline): SGHVS, FQNEAQ. This CDR3 comprises 14 residues. V was pared by 3 bases and J by 8 bases, with 6 bases of the junction left unmatched. The CDR3 DNA follows: TGTGCCAGCAGCTTCGACAGGGAAGGGGAAAAACTGTTTTTT. It is translated as CASSFDREGEKLFF. The whole variable domain, remainder taken from reference TRBV7-8 and TRBJ1-4, is GAGVSQSPRYKVAKRGQDVALRCDPISGHVSLFWYQQALGQGPEFLTYFQNEAQLDKSGLPSDRFFAERPEGSVSTLKIQRTQQEDSAVYLCASSFDREGEKLFFGSGTQLSVL.

The table lists this clone with a count of one. The rearrangement joins TRBV19 to TRBJ1-5, with 8 bases that match TRBD1. The germline V gene has CDR1 LNHDA and CDR2 SQIVND (reference sequence). V trimming: 11 bases; J trimming: 5 bases; junction bases outside the gene matches: 5. The CDR3 loop spans 12 amino acids. The CDR3 DNA reads TGTGCCGGAGGACAGGGCTATCAGCCCCAGCATTTT. This codes for CAGGQGYQPQHF. Drawing the rest from reference TRBV19 and TRBJ1-5, the complete variable domain is DGGITQSPKYLFRKEGQNVTLSCEQNLNHDAMYWYRQDPGQGLRLIYYSQIVNDFQKGDIAEGYSVSREKKESFPLTVTSAQKNPTAFYLCAGGQGYQPQHFGDGTRLSIL.

The chain employs TRBV6-1 and TRBJ1-3, with a weak D call TRBD1 (6 bases). The CDR3 is 15 amino acids. Germline loops: CDR1 MNHNS, CDR2 SASEGT. Trimming stripped 6 bases from V and 4 bases from J, with 16 bases between. The CDR3 loop is CASSDYRAHGNTIYF. Written as DNA, the CDR3 is TGTGCCAGCAGCGACTACAGGGCCCACGGAAACACCATATATTTT.

This chain joins TRBV19 and TRBJ2-3, with D perhaps matching TRBD1 (6 bases). The ends were cut back, 9 bases at V and 6 bases at J, with 10 bases in the middle. This CDR3 contains 11 residues. CDR1 is LNHDA and CDR2 is SQIVND in the germline V gene (reference sequence). The CDR3 reads CASLRGDTQYF. The DNA of the CDR3 is TGTGCCAGCCTGAGGGGGGATACGCAGTATTTT.

Only one count was recorded for this clone. The V gene is TRBV9, the J gene TRBJ1-4, with TRBD1 matching over 9 bases. CDR1 is SGDLS, CDR2 YYNGEE, per germline. V shed 3 bases and J 7 bases; nucleotides not matched to a gene: 7. The CDR3 totals 15 residues. CDR3 amino acids: CASSGRQGDAEKLFF. The CDR3 coding sequence is TGTGCCAGCAGCGGGCGACAGGGGGATGCTGAAAAACTGTTTTTT.

The rearrangement joins TRBV4-3 to TRBJ2-2; TRBD2 matches at 13 bases. Germline CDR1 reads LGHNA; CDR2 reads YSLEER. The CDR3 is 19 amino acids. After removal of 1 base from V and 4 bases from J, the junction contained 9 bases not matched to a gene. The CDR3 DNA follows: TGCGCCAGCAGCCAAGGACTAGCGGGGGGCCTATTAGCCACCGGGGAGCTGTTTTTT. Its protein is CASSQGLAGGLLATGELFF.

This chain uses TRBV18 with TRBJ2-3, with D tentatively TRBD2 (6 bases). The CDR3 has 15 amino acids. Per germline, CDR1 KGHSH and CDR2 LQKENI. V lost 4 bases, J lost 0 bases, and 11 bases lay in between. The CDR3 loop reads CASSRDSASTDTQYF. The CDR3 region has the DNA TGTGCCAGCTCACGGGACTCGGCTAGCACAGATACGCAGTATTTT.

This clone has a handful of counts. V and J are TRBV7-2 and TRBJ1-1; D call uncertain. The CDR3 runs 18 residues. Per germline, CDR1 SGHTA and CDR2 FQGNSA. V was cut by 7 bases and J by 1 base, with 25 bases left in between. CDR3 sequence (DNA): TGTGCCAGCACCGAAACGTCTTACAGCCTCCCAAAGAACACTGAAGCTTTCTTT. Its protein is CASTETSYSLPKNTEAFF.

Worth noting for this clone: In the same sample, other DNA sequences code for this CDR3. This chain links TRBV4-3 with TRBJ1-2, with D possibly TRBD1 on 5 matching bases. The CDR3 sequence is 14 residues long. V shed 0 bases and J shed 3 bases, with 8 bases lying between them. The germline gives CDR1 LGHNA, CDR2 YSLEER. Here the CDR3 DNA reads TGCGCCAGCAGCCAAGACGGGGGATACTATGGCTACACCTTC. It is translated as CASSQDGGYYGYTF.